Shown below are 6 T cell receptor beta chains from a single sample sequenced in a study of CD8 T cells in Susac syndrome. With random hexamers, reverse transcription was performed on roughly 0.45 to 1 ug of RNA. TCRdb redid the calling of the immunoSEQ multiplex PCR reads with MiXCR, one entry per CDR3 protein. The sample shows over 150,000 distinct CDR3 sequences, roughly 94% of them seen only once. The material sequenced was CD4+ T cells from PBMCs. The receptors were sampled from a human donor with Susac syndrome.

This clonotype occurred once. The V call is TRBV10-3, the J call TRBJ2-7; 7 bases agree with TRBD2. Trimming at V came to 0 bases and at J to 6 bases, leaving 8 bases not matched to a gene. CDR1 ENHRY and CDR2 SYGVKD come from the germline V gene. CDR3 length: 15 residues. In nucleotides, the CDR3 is TGTGCCATCAGTGAGTCAGAAGCGGGACGGTCCGAGCAGTACTTC. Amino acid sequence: CAISESEAGRSEQYF.

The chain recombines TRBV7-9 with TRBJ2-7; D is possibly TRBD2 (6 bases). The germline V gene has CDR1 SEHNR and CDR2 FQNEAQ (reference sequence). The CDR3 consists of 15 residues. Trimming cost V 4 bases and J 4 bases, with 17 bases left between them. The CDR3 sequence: CASSSPRDSLYEQYF. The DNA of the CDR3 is TGTGCCAGCAGCTCTCCAAGGGACTCGCTATACGAGCAGTACTTC.

For the CDR3, the DNA is TGTGCCAGCAGCCGCCCGACAGGGATTTCCACTGAAGCTTTCTTT. It yields the protein CASSRPTGISTEAFF. V gene TRBV3-1 combines with J gene TRBJ1-1; 7 bases map to TRBD1. Germline values: CDR1 LGHDT, CDR2 YNNKEL (reference sequence). The CDR3 consists of 15 residues. V dropped 4 bases and J dropped 4; count of bases not matched to a gene: 9.

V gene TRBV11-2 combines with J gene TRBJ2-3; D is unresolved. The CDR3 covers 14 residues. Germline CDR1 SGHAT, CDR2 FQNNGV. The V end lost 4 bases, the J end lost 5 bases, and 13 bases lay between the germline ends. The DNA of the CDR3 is TGTGCCAGCAGCTCAATCTCGCGCCAAGATACGCAGTATTTT. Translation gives CASSSISRQDTQYF. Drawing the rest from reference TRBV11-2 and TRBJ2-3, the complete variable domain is EAGVAQSPRYKIIEKRQSVAFWCNPISGHATLYWYQQILGQGPKLLIQFQNNGVVDDSQLPKDRFSAERLKGVDSTLKIQPAKLEDSAVYLCASSSISRQDTQYFGPGTRLTVL.

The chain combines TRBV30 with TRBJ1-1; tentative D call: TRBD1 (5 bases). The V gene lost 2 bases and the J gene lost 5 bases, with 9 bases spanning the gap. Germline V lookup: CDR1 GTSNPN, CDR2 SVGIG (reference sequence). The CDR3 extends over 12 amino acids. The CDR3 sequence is CAWSRGPTEAFF. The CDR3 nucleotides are TGTGCCTGGAGTAGGGGCCCAACTGAAGCTTTCTTT.

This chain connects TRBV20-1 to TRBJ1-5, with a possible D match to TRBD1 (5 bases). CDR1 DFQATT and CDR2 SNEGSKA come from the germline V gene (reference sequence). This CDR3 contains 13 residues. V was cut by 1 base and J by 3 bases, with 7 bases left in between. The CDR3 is CSARATDNQPQHF. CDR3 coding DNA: TGCAGTGCTAGAGCGACAGACAATCAGCCCCAGCATTTT.